Described below is a single T cell receptor beta chain sequence and its context. Germline loops: CDR1 SQVTM, CDR2 ANQGSEA. V was trimmed by 5 bases and J by 3 bases, leaving 8 bases between them. CDR3 length: 11 amino acids. This sample is drawn from a study of blood T cell repertoires in COVID-19. Study-level information: Some COVID-19 samples were acute and others convalescent; all came from the United States, Italy and Spain. Sample material is recorded as cDNA or gDNA derived from T cells, B-cell-depleted T cells, or PBMCs.

Method: immunoSEQ multiplex PCR; TCRdb's copy keeps in-frame clones and lacks some. The table records 45,000 to 60,000 clones, roughly nine tenths of them present only once. Sequencing was performed on peripheral blood. This sequence originates from a man aged 60 to 69 with acute or convalescent COVID-19. The chain combines TRBV29-1 with TRBJ2-7; the D is unclear. The CDR3 here is CSVFNGYEQYF. As DNA, the CDR3 is TGCAGCGTTTTTAACGGCTACGAGCAGTACTTC.